This T cell receptor beta chain came from a study of blood T cell repertoires in COVID-19 (dated by TCRdb to the early 2020s). Turning to the overall study: Samples covering the acute and convalescent phases of COVID-19 were provided by collaborators in the United States, Italy and Spain. A freely available public database, intended as a resource for researchers studying the immune response to SARS-CoV-2, is where the repertoires were released. The samples were drawn from two sources: the first 160 participants of the ongoing ImmuneRACE study, and 1,200 or so subjects contributed by 6 global collaborators. The material from the prospective study consisted of cDNA or gDNA derived from T cells, B-cell-depleted T cells, or PBMCs. The dataset comprised deeply sampled blood TCRbeta repertoires from subjects exposed to, actively infected with, or recovered from COVID-19. Where available, HLA class I and class II types were obtained from metadata supplied by the sample provider rather than from assay-based typing. Nearly every sample came with metadata listing a de-identified subject ID, COVID-19 status, age in years and sex.

The immunoSEQ Assay, a bias-controlled multiplex PCR, was used to amplify TCRbeta CDR3 regions from genomic DNA. Per the original workflow: The number of nucleated cells in each sample was estimated by amplification of reference gene primers within the assay. Sequence reads were collapsed and filtered to measure the absolute abundance of every unique TCRbeta CDR3 rearrangement. Productive Simpson clonality was computed per sample as the square root of Simpson's diversity index over productive rearrangements. Imported from immuneACCESS, the table was reduced by TCRdb to in-frame sequences with V and J called. These copies leave out some clones; in studies compared against another copy, an unresolved V gene accounts for under half, and the cause of the remainder is not known. From that table come the V and J calls and clone size; the DNA was used to work out D and trimming. The sample table records 200,000 or so clones; approximately 84% of these occur just once. The ten biggest clones cover 2.9% of the sample.

A second Seattle source provided samples from volunteer blood donors who had recovered from COVID-19. The collaborating institutions used their own protocols to collect whole blood in K2EDTA tubes. For TCRbeta analysis, collaborators shipped samples as frozen whole blood, isolated PBMCs, or DNA extracted from either of those sample types. A note on this clone: Its recognized antigen is unknown. Per-base qualities were not stored, and no clone one base away is much larger.

Broader findings and caveats from the paper: Clinical and demographic metadata were provided uncurated, with the amount varying by source and participant.

The source is a man aged 50-59 years who had recovered from COVID-19. The sequencing sample was made of peripheral blood.

The DNA sequence is given as TGTGCCATACCAGGGGGCTATGAAAAACTGTTTTTT. Its translation is CAIPGGYEKLFF. The rearranged chain carries TRBV28 and TRBJ1-4; 8 of the junction bases match TRBD1. From the cysteine through the phenylalanine, the CDR3 covers 12 amino acids. Kept here is only the CDR3 DNA, which spans 36 bases and is read in frame from base 1. According to the germline V gene, CDR1 reads MDHEN and CDR2 reads SYDVKM. Relative to germline, V is missing 10 bases and J is missing 6 bases, with 4 bases of the junction outside any gene match. The full variable domain, completed from the reference TRBV28 and TRBJ1-4 proteins outside the CDR3, reads DVKVTQSSRYLVKRTGEKVFLECVQDMDHENMFWYRQDPGLGLRLIYFSYDVKMKEKGDIPEGYSVSREKKERFSLILESASTNQTSMYLCAIPGGYEKLFFGSGTQLSVL.